The clone carrying this T cell receptor (beta chain) was counted many times. Its antigen remains unidentified. Attachment of unique molecular identifiers was made to individual cDNA molecules. TCRdb itself ran the 5' RACE reads through MiXCR, one entry per CDR3 protein. Here the sample spans 40,000 to 50,000 distinct CDR3 sequences, 5% to 6.5% being singletons. This specimen belongs to a study of early T cells in non-severe SARS-CoV-2 infection. Study-wide background: It was bulk RNA from unsorted whole blood that was sequenced, and the chains were unpaired. General observations from the study: In VDJdb matching, anti-spike CD8 responses were favored while private and CD4 specificities went missing.

V lost 3 bases to trimming and J lost 6 bases; unmatched junction nucleotides: 13. Germline V gene lookup returns CDR1 LGHNA and CDR2 YNFKEQ. The CDR3 is 17 residues long. The chain uses TRBV4-2 and TRBJ2-7; 11 bases are a match to TRBD2. The input for sequencing was whole blood, taken at baseline. This TCR derives from an adult who was a healthcare worker with PCR-confirmed SARS-CoV-2 infection or an uninfected control (not recorded which). The CDR3 reads CASSQLAGGPGAAEQYF. The CDR3 region has the DNA TGTGCCAGCAGCCAGTTAGCGGGAGGGCCGGGCGCCGCCGAGCAGTACTTC.